This T cell receptor beta chain was identified during a study of cytomegalovirus exposure and HLA in healthy donors. Study overall: The early release's HLA-typed donors yielded 80 million to 95 million unique TCRs.

The PCR had 60 Vbeta and 13 Jbeta primers. Produced via immunoSEQ multiplex PCR; TCRdb's table is partial and in-frame only. Of about 110,000 clones listed, roughly 70% are singletons. Study-wide points: Within an earlier analysis, most TCR beta V segments proved productive either about 87% or about 30% of the time. In a later analysis, CMV-associated beta chains were mostly HLA-associated, it appeared. Altogether, 170 or so TCR beta chains were recorded as cytomegalovirus-associated.

The V end was cut by 1 base, the J end by 0 bases, with 12 bases between. The CDR3 consists of 16 residues. Looked up from germline, CDR1 is LNHNV and CDR2 is YYDKDF (reference sequence). With respect to this clone: What it recognizes is unknown.

This receptor was taken from a middle-aged man in good health and CMV-seropositive. The specimen sequenced was PBMCs. This rearrangement joins TRBV15 to TRBJ1-1; D perhaps matches TRBD1 (5 bases). This CDR3 reads CATSRALGQMNTEAFF. The CDR3 DNA is TGTGCCACCAGCAGAGCGCTCGGACAAATGAACACTGAAGCTTTCTTT.